This TCR beta chain was sequenced for a study of post-analysis software for immune sequencing data (dated by TCRdb to the mid-2010s). Regarding the study in general: Disease courses on record covered relapsing-remitting, secondary progressive and progressive-relapsing multiple sclerosis, though some patients had no subtype annotation. The patient repertoires were set against about 10 previously published healthy control repertoires from donors whose ages ranged from roughly 6 to 27 years. A subset of samples was prepared in parallel using single-end sample barcoding, then pooled and co-amplified after Illumina adapter ligation. Results and caveats for the whole study, not just this receptor: The multiple sclerosis patient group was slightly younger than the control group. When samples were clustered directly using the F measure, samples prepared in the same batch co-clustered strongly, which prompted a batch-effect correction. Significantly lower normalized Chao1 diversity was found in multiple sclerosis patients than in controls, suggesting substantial peripheral T-cell clonal expansion. Patients showed significantly higher frequencies than controls for a handful of TRBV segments, among them TRBV5-6, TRBV5-1 and TRBV20-1.

The library was generated by PCR. The sequencer listed for this sample is Illumina HiSeq 2500. Unique molecular identifiers were incorporated into TCR beta cDNA libraries to reduce PCR and sequencing biases. Approximately 500,000 cDNA molecules were obtained for every 1 to 10 million input T cells, so each molecule roughly corresponded to one T cell. The same protocol used for the earlier healthy control dataset was applied to prepare and sequence the patient libraries. Samples belonging to the same batch were prepared together, multiplexed and sequenced on a shared HiSeq lane. The authors processed their data as follows. MIGEC handled the raw barcoded reads, throwing out single-read molecular identifier groups before consensus assembly and CDR3 extraction. Clonotype tables were post-analysed with VDJtools, normalizing diversity by down-sampling all datasets to the smallest sample size. Repertoire overlap clustering matched CDR3 amino acid but not nucleotide sequences to correct batch-related cross-sample contamination. TCRdb reran the public reads through fastp at Q25 and MiXCR, keeping productive beta chains. Rows matching on CDR3 protein sequence are summarized as one entry with the most common DNA and genes. TCRdb's processing, not the authors', yielded these V and J calls. Present in this sample are hundreds of thousands of distinct CDR3 sequences, around 27% of which were seen just once. Clones ranked in the top ten supply under 0.7% of the sample.

To demonstrate the VDJtools post-analysis software, the study profiled TCR beta repertoires from the peripheral blood of about a dozen young patients with multiple sclerosis. The multiple sclerosis patients were children and adolescents ranging in age from roughly 6 to 16 years. Concerning this clonotype: The antigen this receptor binds is unknown. At one boundary the junction diverges from the germline segment, which might be a read error.

The CDR3, cysteine through phenylalanine, is 13 amino acids long. CDR3 DNA is the only sequence kept; it has 39 bases, read in frame from the first base. The germline V gene (reference sequence) provides CDR1 SSHAT and CDR2 FNYEAQ. The sequence was collected from a girl aged 10 to 17 with multiple sclerosis. Here the chain combines TRBV7-7 and TRBJ2-5, with TRBD2 as a weak D call on 6 bases. The specimen sequenced was blood. The DNA reads as follows: TGTGCTAGCAGCTTCTCTAGCGCTAGCACCCAGTACTTC. It codes for CASSFSSASTQYF.